These 26 T cell receptor beta chains share one sample of origin, sequenced in a study of molecular identifiers for immune sequencing clone quantification. MiXCR, applied by TCRdb to the PCR reads, yields one record per CDR3 protein. The table has about 320,000 distinct CDR3 sequences, roughly a quarter seen once; the top ten hold approximately 0.74%. Sequencing input: naive CD8+ T cells from blood, with Jurkat cell RNA spiked in. The subset denotes: FACS-sorted CD8+CD4-CCR7+CD45RA+ naive T cells. The receptors derive from a human donor in good health. Some libraries in this study had Jurkat cell RNA spiked in.

In this sample, this clonotype turned up many times. The chain couples TRBV7-2 to TRBJ1-6, with a tentative D call TRBD1 (6 bases). This CDR3 contains 18 residues. CDR1 SGHTA and CDR2 FQGNSA come from the germline V gene. V was clipped by 1 base and J by 0 bases, with 13 bases between them. For the CDR3, the DNA is TGTGCCAGCAGCTTAGGCCCAGGACAGAGCTCCTATAATTCACCCCTCCACTTT. Its protein product is CASSLGPGQSSYNSPLHF.

In this sample, this clonotype turned up many times. CDR3 in DNA: TGTGCCAGCAGCTCAGGGGGCGGGGAGCAGTACTTC. Protein: CASSSGGGEQYF. The gene calls are TRBV7-9 and TRBJ2-7, with 8 positions matching TRBD1. Germline lookup yields CDR1 SEHNR and CDR2 FQNEAQ (reference sequence). This CDR3 has 12 residues. Germline trimming cut 4 bases from V and 7 bases from J; bases unmatched to any gene: 3.

The genes are TRBV28 and TRBJ2-7, with D hard to call. The germline V gene has CDR1 MDHEN and CDR2 SYDVKM. V lost 5 bases and J lost 1, with 12 bases in between. This CDR3 region has 14 residues. The CDR3 sequence: CASSLVSRSYEQYF. CDR3 bases: TGTGCCAGCAGTCTAGTCTCCCGATCCTACGAGCAGTACTTC.

This clonotype has a single count. An end of the junction differs from the germline gene, which may be a read error. The rearrangement uses TRBV12-3 or TRBV12-4 and TRBJ2-7; 8 bases are a match to TRBD1. CDR3 length equals 14 residues. This chain's CDR3 is CASSFGQGPYKQYF. As DNA, the CDR3 is TGTGCCAGCAGTTTCGGACAGGGCCCCTACAAGCAGTACTTC.

Of note for this clonotype: A read error may be the cause here, since a much bigger clone is one base away. The rearrangement uses TRBV25-1 and TRBJ1-2; TRBD1 aligns across 9 bases. From germline, CDR1 is MGHDK and CDR2 SYGVNS. The CDR3 is 18 amino acids. The CDR3 is CASSELAPGQGRAYGYAF. The CDR3 DNA sequence: TGTGCCAGCAGTGAATTAGCCCCGGGACAGGGCCGGGCCTATGGCTACGCCTTC.

In its sample, this clonotype was seen many times. The chain combines TRBV12-3 or TRBV12-4 with TRBJ2-6; the match to TRBD1 covers 7 bases. The CDR3 is 18 residues long. Trimming took 7 bases from V and 4 from J; bases not matched to a gene: 16. CDR3 amino acids: CASTEQGKGFWGANVLTF. CDR3 DNA sequence: TGTGCCAGCACCGAACAGGGGAAGGGCTTCTGGGGGGCCAACGTCCTGACTTTC.

The rearrangement links TRBV2 to TRBJ1-3; D not resolved. Germline V CDR1 and CDR2: SNHLY, FYNNEI. CDR3 size: 15 residues. Trimming pared 6 bases from V and 0 bases from J, leaving 12 bases between. The chain's CDR3 is CASRGDEVSGNTIYF. CDR3 sequence (DNA): TGTGCCAGCAGAGGAGATGAGGTCTCTGGAAACACCATATATTTT. The full variable domain, in which reference TRBV2 and TRBJ1-3 provide the parts outside the CDR3, is EPEVTQTPSHQVTQMGQEVILRCVPISNHLYFYWYRQILGQKVEFLVSFYNNEISEKSEIFDDQFSVERPDGSNFTLKIRSTKLEDSAMYFCASRGDEVSGNTIYFGEGSWLTVV.

This clonotype was counted many times. This chain joins TRBV12-5 and TRBJ2-3; D could derive from TRBD1 or TRBD2 (7 bases each). V was shortened by 6 bases and J by 1 base, with 11 bases between the two germline ends. The CDR3 has 14 residues. CDR1 LGHNT and CDR2 FRNRAP come from the germline V gene. The chain's CDR3 is CASGAGGGTDTQYF. In nucleotides, the CDR3 is TGTGCTAGTGGAGCAGGGGGGGGCACAGATACGCAGTATTTT.

This clonotype was counted only a few times. The chain has TRBV19 and TRBJ2-7; perhaps TRBD2 as D (5 bases). CDR1 is LNHDA and CDR2 is SQIVND in the germline V gene (reference sequence). The CDR3 totals 16 residues. Trimming took off 3 bases at V and 1 base at J, with 16 bases between the two ends. The CDR3 spells CASSMAVDWMSYEQYF. CDR3 DNA sequence: TGTGCCAGTAGTATGGCCGTGGACTGGATGTCCTACGAGCAGTACTTC.

As regards this clonotype: A much larger clone lies a single base off, so this may be a read error. The V call is TRBV21-1, the J call TRBJ2-3; TRBD2, the table's D call, was not compared with the DNA. TRBV21-1 is noted as a pseudogene. The CDR3 length is 17 residues. CDR3 DNA sequence: TGTGCCAGCAGCAAAAGAACTAGCTGTTTCGGCACAGATACGCGGTATTTT. This gives the protein CASSKRTSCFGTDTRYF.

This clonotype was counted a single time. With a much larger clone just one base away, this may be a read error. The V and J genes are TRBV4-1 and TRBJ2-7; maybe TRBD1 (6 bases). The CDR3 length is 14 residues. Germline CDR1 is MGHRA and CDR2 is YSYEKL. The V end lost 1 base, the J end lost 6 bases, and 13 bases lay between the germline ends. This CDR3 is CASSQAGAGVEQYF. For the CDR3, the DNA is TGCGCCAGCAGCCAAGCTGGGGCAGGGGTCGAGCAGTACTTC.

With respect to this clonotype: This may stem from a read error, because a much larger clone lies one nucleotide away. Without the conserved terminal phenylalanine or tryptophan, this CDR3 likely stems from a read error. The rearrangement links TRBV14 to TRBJ2-1, with 7 bases that match TRBD1. The trim removed 3 bases at V and 8 bases at J, leaving 10 bases unmatched. This CDR3 spans 15 amino acids. CDR1 SGHDN and CDR2 FVKESK come from the germline V gene. The DNA for the CDR3 is TGTGCCAGCAGCCAGGAGACAGGGACAAGGGATGAGCAGTTCCTC. It specifies CASSQETGTRDEQFL.

Remarks on this clonotype: A single base separates this from a much larger clone, so it may be a read error. This rearrangement joins TRBV28 to TRBJ2-5; D might be TRBD1 (6 bases). CDR1 and CDR2 from the germline V gene are MDHEN and SYDVKM. This CDR3 spans 16 amino acids. The CDR3 coding sequence is TGTGCCCGCAGTTCGCCTCCCAGGGGCCTAGGAGAGACCCAGTACTTC. This codes for CARSSPPRGLGETQYF.

At least ten counts were recorded for this clonotype. The chain joins TRBV6-2 or TRBV6-3 to TRBJ1-5, with TRBD1 matching over 8 bases. Germline loops: CDR1 MNHEY, CDR2 SVGEGT. The V segment lost 5 bases and the J segment 0 bases; nucleotides outside the gene matches: 9. The CDR3 has 17 residues. CDR3 residues: CASSKWTGLYSNQPQHF. The CDR3 DNA reads as TGTGCCAGCAGTAAATGGACAGGGCTCTATAGCAATCAGCCCCAGCATTTT.

With regard to this clonotype: A much larger clone is a single base away; this may be a read error. Without the conserved terminal phenylalanine or tryptophan, this CDR3 likely stems from a read error. The V and J genes are TRBV20-1 and TRBJ2-4; TRBD2 matches at 11 bases. This CDR3 contains 18 residues. Trimming removed 0 bases from V and 0 bases from J; junction bases left unmatched: 7. Germline V gene lookup returns CDR1 DFQATT and CDR2 SNEGSKA (reference sequence). Written as DNA, the CDR3 is TGCAGTGCTAGAGACGGGACTAGCGGACCTCTAGCCAAAAACATTCAGTACCTC. Amino acids: CSARDGTSGPLAKNIQYL.

This clonotype showed up many times. This chain uses TRBV7-9 with TRBJ1-1, with D hard to call. This CDR3 region has 12 residues. The germline gives CDR1 SEHNR, CDR2 FQNEAQ (reference sequence). The V end was cut by 2 bases, the J end by 7 bases, with 8 bases between. The CDR3 DNA sequence: TGTGCCAGCAGCTTATACTCCCGTGAAGCTTTCTTT. Translated: CASSLYSREAFF.

A word on this clonotype: A junction boundary mismatches the germline segment, possibly from a read error. The chain uses TRBV28 and TRBJ2-2, with 10 bases that match TRBD2. The CDR3 runs to 15 residues. Germline values: CDR1 MDHEN, CDR2 SYDVKM. The CDR3 region is CVSRRTSGNTGELFF. CDR3 in DNA: TGTGTCAGCAGACGGACTAGCGGGAACACCGGGGAGCTGTTTTTT.

This clonotype has just a few counts. This CDR3 is CASSPILEQYF. For the CDR3, the DNA is TGTGCCAGCAGCCCCATCTTAGAGCAGTACTTC. The chain has TRBV9 and TRBJ2-7; no clear D. V lost 4 bases and J 7 bases, leaving 9 bases between the germline ends. Per germline, CDR1 SGDLS and CDR2 YYNGEE. The CDR3 is made up of 11 amino acids.

This clonotype was observed a few times. The chain recombines TRBV6-5 with TRBJ1-1, with 10 bases lining up with TRBD1. The CDR3 has 18 residues. Germline-derived CDR1 and CDR2 are MNHEY and SVGAGI. With V trimmed by 1 base and J by 0 bases, 8 bases remained unmatched. As DNA, the CDR3 is TGTGCCAGCAGTTACTACACCGGGACAGGGGACATGAACACTGAAGCTTTCTTT. This translates into CASSYYTGTGDMNTEAFF.

This clonotype has just a few counts. J is TRBJ2-3 and V is TRBV7-9; perhaps TRBD1 as D (5 bases). This CDR3 has 17 amino acids. The V gene lost 5 bases and the J gene lost 1 base, with 19 bases spanning the gap. CDR1 is SEHNR and CDR2 is FQNEAQ in the germline V gene (reference sequence). The CDR3 protein is CASSKTMGPRGTDTQYF. CDR3 nucleotides: TGTGCCAGCAGCAAAACGATGGGGCCCAGGGGCACAGATACGCAGTATTTT.

This clonotype was recorded many times. This chain joins TRBV5-4 and TRBJ2-4; D ambiguous. The CDR3 covers 13 residues. V was clipped by 3 bases and J by 7 bases, with 11 bases between them. Germline V gene sequence: CDR1 SGHNT, CDR2 YYREEE (reference sequence). The CDR3 DNA follows: TGTGCCAGCAGCTCACCAGATTTCAACATTCAGTACTTC. Its translation: CASSSPDFNIQYF.

This clonotype was observed many times. This chain connects TRBV6-5 to TRBJ2-7, with D unclear. This CDR3 is built from 15 residues. With 0 bases removed from V and 2 bases from J, the gap between germline ends came to 11 bases. Germline V gene data show CDR1 as MNHEY and CDR2 as SVGAGI. The CDR3 nucleotides are TGTGCCAGCAGTTACTCGATCGAGCCAGCCTACGAGCAGTACTTC. Translating it yields CASSYSIEPAYEQYF.

Turning to this clonotype: With a much larger clone just one base away, this may be a read error. The chain carries TRBV7-6 and TRBJ1-1; 7 bases agree with TRBD1. The CDR3 has 14 residues. From germline, CDR1 is SGHVS and CDR2 FNYEAQ. DNA of the CDR3: TGTGCCAGCAGTTCCCAGACAGGGAACACTGAAGCTTGCTTT. Translated, it gives CASSSQTGNTEACF.

This chain uses TRBV27 with TRBJ1-1; unclear D gene. This CDR3 spans 12 amino acids. Trimming stripped 5 bases from V and 6 bases from J, with 10 bases between. Germline assignment: CDR1 MNHEY and CDR2 SMNVEV (reference sequence). The CDR3 region is CASSHLGSEAFF. DNA of the CDR3: TGTGCCAGCAGTCATCTGGGTTCTGAAGCTTTCTTT.

Details on this clonotype: This CDR3 is missing its conserved last phenylalanine or tryptophan, likely due to a read error. V and J are TRBV6-5 and TRBJ2-2; perhaps TRBD2 as D (6 bases). The V end lost 4 bases, the J end lost 4 bases, and 13 bases lay between the germline ends. CDR3 length equals 15 residues. CDR1 MNHEY and CDR2 SVGAGI come from the germline V gene. The CDR3 reads CASSFGFGGTGELFS. The CDR3 region has the DNA TGTGCCAGCAGTTTCGGTTTCGGGGGCACCGGGGAGCTGTTTTCT.

As for this clonotype: This may arise from a read error, as a much more abundant clone is one base away. The J gene is TRBJ2-2, the V gene TRBV28; D may be TRBD2 (7 bases). The length of the CDR3 is 16 residues. Germline CDR1 and CDR2: MDHEN and SYDVKM. CDR3 loop: CASSPDGGLDTGEPFF. As DNA, the CDR3 is TGTGCCAGCAGTCCCGACGGGGGGCTTGACACCGGGGAGCCGTTTTTT. Full variable domain (remainder filled in from reference TRBV28 and TRBJ2-2): DVKVTQSSRYLVKRTGEKVFLECVQDMDHENMFWYRQDPGLGLRLIYFSYDVKMKEKGDIPEGYSVSREKKERFSLILESASTNQTSMYLCASSPDGGLDTGEPFFGEGSRLTVL.